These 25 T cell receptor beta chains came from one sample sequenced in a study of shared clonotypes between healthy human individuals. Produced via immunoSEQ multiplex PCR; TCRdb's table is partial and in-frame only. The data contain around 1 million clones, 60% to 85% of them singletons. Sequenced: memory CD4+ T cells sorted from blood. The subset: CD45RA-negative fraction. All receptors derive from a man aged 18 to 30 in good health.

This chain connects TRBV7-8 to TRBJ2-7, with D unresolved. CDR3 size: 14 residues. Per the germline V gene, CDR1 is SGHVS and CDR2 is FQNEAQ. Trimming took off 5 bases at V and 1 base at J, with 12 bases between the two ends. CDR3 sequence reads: CASSQRHSSYEQYF. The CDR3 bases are TGTGCCAGCAGCCAGCGCCACAGTTCCTACGAGCAGTACTTC.

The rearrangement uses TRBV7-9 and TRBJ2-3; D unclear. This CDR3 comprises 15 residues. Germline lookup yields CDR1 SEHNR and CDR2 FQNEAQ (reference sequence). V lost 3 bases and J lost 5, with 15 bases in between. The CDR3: CASSFPMGLIDTQYF. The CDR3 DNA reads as TGTGCCAGCAGCTTCCCTATGGGGTTAATAGATACGCAGTATTTT.

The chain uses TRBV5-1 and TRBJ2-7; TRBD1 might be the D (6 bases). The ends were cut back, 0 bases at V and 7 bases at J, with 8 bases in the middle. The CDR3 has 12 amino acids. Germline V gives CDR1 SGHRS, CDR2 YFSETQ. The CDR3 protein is CASSLAQGEQYF. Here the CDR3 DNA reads TGCGCCAGCAGCTTGGCCCAGGGGGAGCAGTACTTC.

The CDR3 region has the DNA TGTGCCAGCTCACAGGTCGTCGCTGATACGCAGTATTTT. The encoded protein is CASSQVVADTQYF. V gene TRBV18 combines with J gene TRBJ2-3; no clear D gene. This CDR3 has 13 amino acids. Trimming removed 4 bases at V and 6 bases at J, with 11 bases between. Germline lookup yields CDR1 KGHSH and CDR2 LQKENI. The full variable domain, in which reference TRBV18 and TRBJ2-3 provide the parts outside the CDR3, is NAGVMQNPRHLVRRRGQEARLRCSPMKGHSHVYWYRQLPEEGLKFMVYLQKENIIDESGMPKERFSAEFPKEGPSILRIQQVVRGDSAAYFCASSQVVADTQYFGPGTRLTVL.

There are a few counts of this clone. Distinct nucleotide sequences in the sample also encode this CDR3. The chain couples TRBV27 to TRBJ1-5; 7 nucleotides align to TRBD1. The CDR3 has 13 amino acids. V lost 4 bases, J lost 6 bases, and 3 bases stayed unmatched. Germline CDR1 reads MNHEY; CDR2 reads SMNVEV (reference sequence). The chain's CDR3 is CASSSRGFQPQHF. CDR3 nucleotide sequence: TGTGCCAGCAGTTCCAGGGGGTTTCAGCCCCAGCATTTT.

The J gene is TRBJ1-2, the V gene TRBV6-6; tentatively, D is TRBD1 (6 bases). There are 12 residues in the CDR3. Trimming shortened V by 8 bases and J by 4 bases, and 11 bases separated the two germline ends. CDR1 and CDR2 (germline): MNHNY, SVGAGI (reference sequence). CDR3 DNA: TGTGCCAGCGGCCGGGACATCTATGGCTACACCTTC. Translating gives CASGRDIYGYTF.

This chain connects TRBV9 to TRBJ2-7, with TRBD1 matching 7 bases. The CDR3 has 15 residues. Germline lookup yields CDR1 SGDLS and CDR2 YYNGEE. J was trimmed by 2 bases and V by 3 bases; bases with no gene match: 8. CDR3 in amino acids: CASSASRDSTYEQYF. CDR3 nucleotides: TGTGCCAGCAGCGCGAGCCGGGACAGTACCTACGAGCAGTACTTC.

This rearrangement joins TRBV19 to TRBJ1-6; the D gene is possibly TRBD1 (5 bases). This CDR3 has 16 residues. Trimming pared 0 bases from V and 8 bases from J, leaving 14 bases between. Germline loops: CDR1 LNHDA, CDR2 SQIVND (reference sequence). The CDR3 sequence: CASSIEGVVADSPLHF. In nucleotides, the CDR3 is TGTGCCAGTAGTATAGAAGGGGTCGTTGCGGATTCACCCCTCCACTTT. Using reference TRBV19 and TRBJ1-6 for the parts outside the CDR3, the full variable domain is DGGITQSPKYLFRKEGQNVTLSCEQNLNHDAMYWYRQDPGQGLRLIYYSQIVNDFQKGDIAEGYSVSREKKESFPLTVTSAQKNPTAFYLCASSIEGVVADSPLHFGNGTRLTVT.

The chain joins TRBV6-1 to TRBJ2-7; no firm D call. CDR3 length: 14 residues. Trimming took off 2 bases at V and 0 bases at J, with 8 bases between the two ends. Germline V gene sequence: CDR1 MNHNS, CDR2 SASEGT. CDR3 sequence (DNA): TGTGCCAGCAGTGAATCAGGAAGCTCCTACGAGCAGTACTTC. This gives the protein CASSESGSSYEQYF.

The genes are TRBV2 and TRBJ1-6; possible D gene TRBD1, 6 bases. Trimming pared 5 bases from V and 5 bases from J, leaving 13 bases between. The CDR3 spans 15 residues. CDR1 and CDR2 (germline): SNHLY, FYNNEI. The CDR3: CASSSRQVDNSPLHF. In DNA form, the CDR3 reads TGTGCCAGCAGTTCTAGACAGGTGGATAATTCACCCCTCCACTTT.

The CDR3 here is CASSDRVSGANVLTF. The CDR3 DNA sequence: TGTGCCAGTAGTGACAGGGTGTCTGGGGCCAACGTCCTGACTTTC. The chain carries TRBV19 and TRBJ2-6, with TRBD1 matching 7 bases. This CDR3 region has 15 residues. The J segment lost 1 base and the V segment lost 5 bases, leaving 2 bases of the junction unmatched. Germline CDR1 LNHDA, CDR2 SQIVND (reference sequence). The full variable domain, its missing parts supplied by reference TRBV19 and TRBJ2-6, is DGGITQSPKYLFRKEGQNVTLSCEQNLNHDAMYWYRQDPGQGLRLIYYSQIVNDFQKGDIAEGYSVSREKKESFPLTVTSAQKNPTAFYLCASSDRVSGANVLTFGAGSRLTVL.

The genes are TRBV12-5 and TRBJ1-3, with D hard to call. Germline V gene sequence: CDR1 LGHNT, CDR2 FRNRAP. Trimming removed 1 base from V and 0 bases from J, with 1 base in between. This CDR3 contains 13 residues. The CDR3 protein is CASGLGSGNTIYF. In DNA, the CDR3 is TGTGCTAGTGGTTTGGGCTCTGGAAACACCATATATTTT.

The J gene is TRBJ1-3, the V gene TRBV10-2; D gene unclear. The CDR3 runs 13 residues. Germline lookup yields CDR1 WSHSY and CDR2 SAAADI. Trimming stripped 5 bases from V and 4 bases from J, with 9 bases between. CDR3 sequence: CASSLEVGNTIYF. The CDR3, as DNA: TGCGCCAGCAGTCTGGAAGTCGGAAACACCATATATTTT.

This CDR3 reads CASSPPMDTTYEQYF. CDR3 DNA: TGTGCCAGCTCACCTCCTATGGACACAACCTACGAGCAGTACTTC. The chain employs TRBV18 and TRBJ2-7; a possible D gene is TRBD1 (5 bases). V lost 3 bases to trimming and J lost 2 bases, with 14 bases between them. The germline V gene encodes CDR1 KGHSH and CDR2 LQKENI. The CDR3 loop spans 15 amino acids.

The CDR3 DNA reads as TGTGCCAGCAGCCGGGCCGGGACAGGGGGCAAGGGCTACAATGAGCAGTTCTTC. Its protein is CASSRAGTGGKGYNEQFF. The rearrangement joins TRBV7-8 to TRBJ2-1; TRBD1 aligns across 12 bases. Losses at the gene ends were 5 bases for V and 3 bases for J; bases not matched to a gene: 11. CDR1 is SGHVS and CDR2 is FQNEAQ in the germline V gene. The CDR3 is 18 amino acids.

The CDR3 coding sequence is TGTGCCAGCAGCTCCCCCGGTGGGGGGGGGAGTGAAAAACTGTTTTTT. Residues: CASSSPGGGGSEKLFF. The chain couples TRBV7-2 to TRBJ1-4, with a weak D call TRBD1 (5 bases). The CDR3 consists of 16 residues. CDR1 and CDR2 from the germline V gene are SGHTA and FQGNSA. Trimming took 4 bases from V and 7 from J, leaving 19 bases between them. The full variable domain, rest sourced from reference TRBV7-2 and TRBJ1-4, is GAGVSQSPSNKVTEKGKDVELRCDPISGHTALYWYRQSLGQGLEFLIYFQGNSAPDKSGLPSDRFSAERTGGSVSTLTIQRTQQEDSAVYLCASSSPGGGGSEKLFFGSGTQLSVL.

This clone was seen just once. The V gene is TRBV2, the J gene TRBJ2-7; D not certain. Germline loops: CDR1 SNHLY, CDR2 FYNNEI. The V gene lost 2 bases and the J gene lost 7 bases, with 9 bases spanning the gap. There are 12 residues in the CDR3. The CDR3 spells CASSESRIEQYF. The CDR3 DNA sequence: TGTGCCAGCAGTGAATCTCGGATAGAGCAGTACTTC.

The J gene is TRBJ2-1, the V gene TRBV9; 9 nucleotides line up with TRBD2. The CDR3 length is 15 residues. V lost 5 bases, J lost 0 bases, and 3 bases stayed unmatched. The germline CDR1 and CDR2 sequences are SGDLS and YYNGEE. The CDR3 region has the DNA TGTGCCAGCAGTCGCGGGAGGGGCTCCTACAATGAGCAGTTCTTC. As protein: CASSRGRGSYNEQFF.

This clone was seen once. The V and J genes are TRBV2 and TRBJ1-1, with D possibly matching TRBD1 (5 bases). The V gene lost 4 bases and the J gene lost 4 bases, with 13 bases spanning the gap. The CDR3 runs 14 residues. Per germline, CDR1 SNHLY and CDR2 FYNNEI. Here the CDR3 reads CASSVGGSGTEAFF. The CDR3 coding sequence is TGTGCCAGCAGTGTGGGGGGTTCAGGCACTGAAGCTTTCTTT.

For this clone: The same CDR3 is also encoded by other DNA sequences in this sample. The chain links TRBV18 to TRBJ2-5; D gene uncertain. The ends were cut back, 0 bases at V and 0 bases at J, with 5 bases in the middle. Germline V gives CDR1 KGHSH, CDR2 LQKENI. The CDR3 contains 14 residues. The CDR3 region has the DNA TGTGCCAGCTCACCACCGACAAACCAAGAGACCCAGTACTTC. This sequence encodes CASSPPTNQETQYF.

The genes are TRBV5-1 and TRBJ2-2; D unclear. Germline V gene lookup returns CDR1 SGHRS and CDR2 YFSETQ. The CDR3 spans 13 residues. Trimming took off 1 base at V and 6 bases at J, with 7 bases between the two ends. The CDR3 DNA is TGCGCCAGCAGCTTGAGGCAGCCCGGGGAGCTGTTTTTT. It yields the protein CASSLRQPGELFF.

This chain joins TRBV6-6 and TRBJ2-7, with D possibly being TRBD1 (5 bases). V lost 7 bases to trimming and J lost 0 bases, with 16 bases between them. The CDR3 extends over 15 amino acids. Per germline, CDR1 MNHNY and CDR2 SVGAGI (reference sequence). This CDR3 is CASNADSQSSYEQYF. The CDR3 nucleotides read TGTGCCAGCAACGCCGACAGTCAGAGCTCCTACGAGCAGTACTTC.

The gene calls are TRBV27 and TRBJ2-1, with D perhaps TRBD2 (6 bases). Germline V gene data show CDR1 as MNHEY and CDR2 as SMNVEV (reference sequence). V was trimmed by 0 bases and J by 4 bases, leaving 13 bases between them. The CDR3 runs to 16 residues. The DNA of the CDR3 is TGTGCCAGCAGTTTATCCCCCCAGGGACTTTACAATGAGCAGTTCTTC. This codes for CASSLSPQGLYNEQFF.

The CDR3 DNA follows: TGTGCCAGCAGCCAAGGAGACTCCAGGGGGCTAGGGTATGGCTACACCTTC. Protein product: CASSQGDSRGLGYGYTF. The chain joins TRBV4-2 to TRBJ1-2; 8 bases match TRBD1. The CDR3 loop spans 17 amino acids. The junction had 12 bases not matched to a gene; V was cut back by 1 base and J by 5 bases. CDR1 and CDR2 (germline): LGHNA, YNFKEQ.

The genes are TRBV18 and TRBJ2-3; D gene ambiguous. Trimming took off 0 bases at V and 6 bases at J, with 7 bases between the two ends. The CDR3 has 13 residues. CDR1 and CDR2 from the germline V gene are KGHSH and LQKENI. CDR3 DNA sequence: TGTGCCAGCTCACCACCCAACCTTGATACGCAGTATTTT. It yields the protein CASSPPNLDTQYF. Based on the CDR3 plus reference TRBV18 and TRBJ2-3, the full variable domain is NAGVMQNPRHLVRRRGQEARLRCSPMKGHSHVYWYRQLPEEGLKFMVYLQKENIIDESGMPKERFSAEFPKEGPSILRIQQVVRGDSAAYFCASSPPNLDTQYFGPGTRLTVL.